The 3 T cell receptor beta chains below were found in one sample sequenced in a study of blood T cell repertoires in COVID-19. Sequenced by immunoSEQ multiplex PCR; TCRdb stores in-frame clones only, minus some. The table shows about 240,000 clones, with about four fifths occurring only once. Sequencing was performed on peripheral blood. The receptors come from a woman of 80 years or more with COVID-19, enrolled during active disease.

The rearrangement joins TRBV7-2 to TRBJ2-7; D remains unclear. The CDR3 extends over 15 amino acids. Germline V CDR1 and CDR2: SGHTA, FQGNSA. V lost 4 bases and J 6 bases, leaving 19 bases between the germline ends. DNA for the CDR3: TGTGCCAGCAGCTCAAGACAACCACCCCTTTCCGAGCAGTACTTC. It specifies CASSSRQPPLSEQYF.

CDR3: CATFSGREGNQPQHF. CDR3 nucleotide sequence: TGTGCCACATTCTCAGGACGGGAGGGCAATCAGCCCCAGCATTTT. The V gene is TRBV6-5, the J gene TRBJ1-5; D remains unclear. V lost 10 bases and J lost 2, with 18 bases in between. The V gene's germline CDR1 is MNHEY and CDR2 SVGAGI. The CDR3 contains 15 residues.

This clone was seen just once. V gene TRBV19 combines with J gene TRBJ1-4; D not resolved. This CDR3 is built from 11 residues. Trimming removed 7 bases at V and 7 bases at J, with 7 bases between. Germline V lookup: CDR1 LNHDA, CDR2 SQIVND (reference sequence). CDR3 in amino acids: CASIGGEKLFF. As DNA, the CDR3 is TGTGCCAGTATCGGTGGTGAAAAACTGTTTTTT.